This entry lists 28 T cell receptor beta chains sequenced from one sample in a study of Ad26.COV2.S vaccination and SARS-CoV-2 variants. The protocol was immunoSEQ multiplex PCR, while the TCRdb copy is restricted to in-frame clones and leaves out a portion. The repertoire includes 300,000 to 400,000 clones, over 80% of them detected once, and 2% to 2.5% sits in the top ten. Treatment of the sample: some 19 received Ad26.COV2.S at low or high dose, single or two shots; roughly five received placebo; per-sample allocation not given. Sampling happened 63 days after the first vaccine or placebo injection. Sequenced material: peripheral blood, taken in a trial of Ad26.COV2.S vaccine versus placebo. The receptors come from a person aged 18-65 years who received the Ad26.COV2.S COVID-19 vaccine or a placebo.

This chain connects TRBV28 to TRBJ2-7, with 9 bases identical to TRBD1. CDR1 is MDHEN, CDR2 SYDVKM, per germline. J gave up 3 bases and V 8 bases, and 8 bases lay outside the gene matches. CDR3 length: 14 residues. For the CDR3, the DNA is TGTGCCAGCCGATTAGGGGGACAGGGCTACGAGCAGTACTTC. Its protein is CASRLGGQGYEQYF.

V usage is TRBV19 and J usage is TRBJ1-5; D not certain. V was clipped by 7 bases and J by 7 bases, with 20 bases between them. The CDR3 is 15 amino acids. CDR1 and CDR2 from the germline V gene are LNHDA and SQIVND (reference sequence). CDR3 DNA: TGTGCCAGTACCCCCCTGGGCGGCTCTGGACAGCCCCAGCATTTT. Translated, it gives CASTPLGGSGQPQHF.

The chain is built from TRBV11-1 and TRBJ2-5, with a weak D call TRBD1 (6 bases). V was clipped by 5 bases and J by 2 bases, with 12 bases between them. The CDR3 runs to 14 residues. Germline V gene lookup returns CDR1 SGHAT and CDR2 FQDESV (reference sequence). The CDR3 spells CASSLRTAQETQYF. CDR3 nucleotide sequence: TGTGCCAGCAGCCTGAGGACAGCGCAAGAGACCCAGTACTTC.

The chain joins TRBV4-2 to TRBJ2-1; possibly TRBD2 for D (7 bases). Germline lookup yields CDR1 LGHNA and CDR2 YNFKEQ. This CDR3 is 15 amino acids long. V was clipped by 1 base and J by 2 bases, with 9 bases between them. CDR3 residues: CASSQGGGPYNEQFF. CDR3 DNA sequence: TGTGCCAGCAGCCAAGGCGGGGGCCCCTACAATGAGCAGTTCTTC.

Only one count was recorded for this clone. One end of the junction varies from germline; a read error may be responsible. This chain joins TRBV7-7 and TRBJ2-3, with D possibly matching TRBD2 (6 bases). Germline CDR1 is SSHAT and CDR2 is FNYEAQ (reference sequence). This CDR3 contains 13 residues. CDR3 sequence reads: CASSSGSTDTQYF. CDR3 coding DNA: TGTGCTAGCAGCAGCGGGAGCACAGATACGCAGTATTTT.

CDR3 DNA: TGTGCCAGCAGCCCCCAGGGGTTGGGGAACACTGAAGCTTTCTTT. Protein: CASSPQGLGNTEAFF. The rearrangement joins TRBV5-4 to TRBJ1-1; tentative D call: TRBD1 (6 bases). Germline loops: CDR1 SGHNT, CDR2 YYREEE (reference sequence). The CDR3 has 15 amino acids. With 4 bases removed from V and 1 base from J, the gap between germline ends came to 14 bases.

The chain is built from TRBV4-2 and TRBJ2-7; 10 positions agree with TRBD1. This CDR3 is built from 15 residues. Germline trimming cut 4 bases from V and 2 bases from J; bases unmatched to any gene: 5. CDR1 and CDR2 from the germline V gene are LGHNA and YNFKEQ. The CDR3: CASSPRDRGTYEQYF. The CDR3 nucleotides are TGTGCCAGCAGCCCCCGGGACAGGGGAACCTACGAGCAGTACTTC.

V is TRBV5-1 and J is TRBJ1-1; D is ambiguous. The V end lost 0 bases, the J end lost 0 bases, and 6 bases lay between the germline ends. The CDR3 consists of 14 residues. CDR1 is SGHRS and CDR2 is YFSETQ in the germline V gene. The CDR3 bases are TGCGCCAGCAGCTTGGCAACAGTGAACACTGAAGCTTTCTTT. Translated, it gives CASSLATVNTEAFF.

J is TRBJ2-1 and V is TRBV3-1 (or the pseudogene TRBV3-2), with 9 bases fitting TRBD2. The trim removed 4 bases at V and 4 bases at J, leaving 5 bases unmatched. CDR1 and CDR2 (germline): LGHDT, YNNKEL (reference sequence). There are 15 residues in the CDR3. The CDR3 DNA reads TGTGCCAGCAGCCGATCTAGCGGGGCATACAATGAGCAGTTCTTC. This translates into CASSRSSGAYNEQFF.

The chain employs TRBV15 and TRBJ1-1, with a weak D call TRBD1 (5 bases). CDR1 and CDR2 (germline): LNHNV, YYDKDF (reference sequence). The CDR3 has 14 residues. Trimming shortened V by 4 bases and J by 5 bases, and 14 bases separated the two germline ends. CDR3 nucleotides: TGTGCCACCAGCAATGGGGGTGAGATTACTGAAGCTTTCTTT. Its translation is CATSNGGEITEAFF.

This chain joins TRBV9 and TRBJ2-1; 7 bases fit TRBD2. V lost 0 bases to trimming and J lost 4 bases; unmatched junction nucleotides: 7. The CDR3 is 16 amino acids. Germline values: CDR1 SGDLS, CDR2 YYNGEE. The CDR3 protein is CASSVASSGRYNEQFF. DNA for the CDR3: TGTGCCAGCAGCGTAGCCTCTAGCGGACGATACAATGAGCAGTTCTTC.

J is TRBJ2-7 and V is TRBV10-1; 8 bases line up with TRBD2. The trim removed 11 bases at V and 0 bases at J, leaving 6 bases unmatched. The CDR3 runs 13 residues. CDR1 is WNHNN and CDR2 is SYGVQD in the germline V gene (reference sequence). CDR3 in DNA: TGCGCCCAACTAGCGGAAAGCTCCTACGAGCAGTACTTC. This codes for CAQLAESSYEQYF.

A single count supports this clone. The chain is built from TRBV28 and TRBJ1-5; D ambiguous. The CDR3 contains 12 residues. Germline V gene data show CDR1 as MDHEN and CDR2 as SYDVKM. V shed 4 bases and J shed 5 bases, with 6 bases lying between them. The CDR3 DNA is TGTGCCAGCAGTTCGGTCGATCAGCCCCAGCATTTT. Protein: CASSSVDQPQHF.

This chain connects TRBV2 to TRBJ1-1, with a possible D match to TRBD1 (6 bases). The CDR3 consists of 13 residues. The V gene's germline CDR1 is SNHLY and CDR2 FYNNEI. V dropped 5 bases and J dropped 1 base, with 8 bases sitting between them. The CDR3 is CASSKQGNTEAFF. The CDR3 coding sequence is TGTGCCAGCAGTAAACAGGGGAACACTGAAGCTTTCTTT.

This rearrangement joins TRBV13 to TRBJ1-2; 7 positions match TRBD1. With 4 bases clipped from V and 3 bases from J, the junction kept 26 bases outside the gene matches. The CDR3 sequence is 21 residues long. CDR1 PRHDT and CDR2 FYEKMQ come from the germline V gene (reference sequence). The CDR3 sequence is CASSSRRLRIVEGAVDYGYTF. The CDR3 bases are TGTGCCAGCAGCTCAAGGCGGCTTCGGATCGTAGAGGGGGCTGTGGACTATGGCTACACCTTC. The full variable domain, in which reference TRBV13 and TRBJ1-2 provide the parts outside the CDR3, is AAGVIQSPRHLIKEKRETATLKCYPIPRHDTVYWYQQGPGQDPQFLISFYEKMQSDKGSIPDRFSAQQFSDYHSELNMSSLELGDSALYFCASSSRRLRIVEGAVDYGYTFGSGTRLTVV.

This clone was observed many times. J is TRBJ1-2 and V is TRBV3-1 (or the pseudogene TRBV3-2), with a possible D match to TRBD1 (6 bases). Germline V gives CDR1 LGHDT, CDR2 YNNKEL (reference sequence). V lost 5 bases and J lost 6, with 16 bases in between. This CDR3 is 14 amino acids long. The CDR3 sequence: CASSWRQVKNGYTF. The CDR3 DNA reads TGTGCCAGCAGCTGGCGACAGGTTAAAAATGGCTACACCTTC.

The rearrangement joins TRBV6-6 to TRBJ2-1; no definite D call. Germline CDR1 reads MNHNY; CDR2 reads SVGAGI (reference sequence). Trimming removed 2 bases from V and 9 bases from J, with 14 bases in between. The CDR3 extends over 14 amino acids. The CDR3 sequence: CASSYPVAAGEQFF. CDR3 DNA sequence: TGTGCCAGCAGTTACCCGGTGGCAGCAGGTGAGCAGTTCTTC.

The CDR3: CASSSYNSPLHF. Written as DNA, the CDR3 is TGTGCCAGCAGCTCTTATAATTCACCCCTCCACTTT. This rearrangement joins TRBV7-3 to TRBJ1-6; no firm D call. V was shortened by 4 bases and J by 4 bases, with 2 bases between the two germline ends. This CDR3 contains 12 residues. CDR1 is SGHTA and CDR2 is FQGTGA in the germline V gene.

CDR3 sequence: CASSQDEGNTEAFF. The CDR3 DNA follows: TGTGCCAGCAGCCAAGATGAAGGGAACACTGAAGCTTTCTTT. J is TRBJ1-1 and V is TRBV4-2; D gene uncertain. The CDR3 contains 14 residues. Germline CDR1 is LGHNA and CDR2 is YNFKEQ. V dropped 0 bases and J dropped 1 base, with 6 bases sitting between them.

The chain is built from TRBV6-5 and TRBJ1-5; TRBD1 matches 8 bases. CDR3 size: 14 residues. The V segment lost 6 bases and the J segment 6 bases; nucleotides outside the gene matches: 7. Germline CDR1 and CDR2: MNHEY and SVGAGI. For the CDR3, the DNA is TGTGCCAGCAGCGTGACAGGGGTTGCTCAGCCCCAGCATTTT. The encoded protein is CASSVTGVAQPQHF.

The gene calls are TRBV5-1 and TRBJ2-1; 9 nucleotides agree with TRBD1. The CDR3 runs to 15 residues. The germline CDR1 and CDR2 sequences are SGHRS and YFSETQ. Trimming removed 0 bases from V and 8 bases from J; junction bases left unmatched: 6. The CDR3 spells CASSLEQGALDEQFF. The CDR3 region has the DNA TGCGCCAGCAGCTTGGAACAGGGGGCTTTAGATGAGCAGTTCTTC.

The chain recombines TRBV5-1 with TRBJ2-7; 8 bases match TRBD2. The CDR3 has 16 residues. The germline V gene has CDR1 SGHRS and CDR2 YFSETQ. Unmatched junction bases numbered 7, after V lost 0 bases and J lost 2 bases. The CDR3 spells CASSLDPGGITYEQYF. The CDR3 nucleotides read TGCGCCAGCAGCTTGGATCCGGGGGGGATTACCTACGAGCAGTACTTC.

This CDR3 is CASSEAGGTGITDTQYF. In DNA form, the CDR3 reads TGTGCCAGCAGTGAAGCGGGCGGGACAGGGATCACAGATACGCAGTATTTT. The genes are TRBV6-1 and TRBJ2-3; 9 bases match TRBD1. The CDR3 is made up of 17 amino acids. The ends lost 0 bases at V and 2 bases at J; junction bases unmatched: 6. Germline CDR1 and CDR2: MNHNS and SASEGT.

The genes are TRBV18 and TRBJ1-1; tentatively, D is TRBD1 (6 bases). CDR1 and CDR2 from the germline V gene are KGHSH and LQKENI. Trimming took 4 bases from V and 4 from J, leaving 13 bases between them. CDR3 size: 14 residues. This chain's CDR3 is CASSLFQGSTEAFF. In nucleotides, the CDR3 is TGTGCCAGCTCACTGTTCCAGGGGTCCACTGAAGCTTTCTTT. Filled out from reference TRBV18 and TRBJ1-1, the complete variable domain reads NAGVMQNPRHLVRRRGQEARLRCSPMKGHSHVYWYRQLPEEGLKFMVYLQKENIIDESGMPKERFSAEFPKEGPSILRIQQVVRGDSAAYFCASSLFQGSTEAFFGQGTRLTVV.

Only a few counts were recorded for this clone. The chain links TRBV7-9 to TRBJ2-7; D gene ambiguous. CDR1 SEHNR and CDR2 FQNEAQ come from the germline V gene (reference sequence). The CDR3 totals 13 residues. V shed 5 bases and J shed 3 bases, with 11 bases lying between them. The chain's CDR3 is CASSPPRGYEQYF. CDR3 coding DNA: TGTGCCAGCAGCCCCCCCCGAGGCTACGAGCAGTACTTC.

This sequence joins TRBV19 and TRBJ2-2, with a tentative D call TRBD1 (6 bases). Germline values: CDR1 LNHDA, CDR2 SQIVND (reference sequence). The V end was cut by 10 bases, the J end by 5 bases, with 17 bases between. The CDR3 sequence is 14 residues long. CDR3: CATLGTFKTGELFF. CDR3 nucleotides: TGTGCCACCCTCGGGACATTTAAGACCGGGGAGCTGTTTTTT.

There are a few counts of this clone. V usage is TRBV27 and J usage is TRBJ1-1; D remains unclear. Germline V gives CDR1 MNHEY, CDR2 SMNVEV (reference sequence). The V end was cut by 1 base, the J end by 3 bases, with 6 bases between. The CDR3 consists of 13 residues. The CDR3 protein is CASSLWEDTEAFF. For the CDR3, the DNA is TGTGCCAGCAGTTTATGGGAAGACACTGAAGCTTTCTTT.

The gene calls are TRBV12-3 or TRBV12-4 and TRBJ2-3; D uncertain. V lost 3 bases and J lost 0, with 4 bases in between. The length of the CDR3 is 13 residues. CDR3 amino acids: CASSFDSTDTQYF. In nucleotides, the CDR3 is TGTGCCAGCAGTTTCGATAGCACAGATACGCAGTATTTT.